The entry below gives a single T cell receptor (beta chain) sequence along with its context. As handled by the study authors: Scientists estimated how many nucleated cells there were by amplifying reference gene primers. Assay: immunoSEQ multiplex PCR; the TCRdb copy retains only in-frame clones and omits some. V and J calls plus clone size are reproduced from that table; the DNA served to infer D and trimming. The sample lists some 99,000 clones, roughly 90% occurring once. This sample is drawn from a study of blood T cell repertoires in COVID-19. Across the study: T cells, B-cell-depleted T cells, or PBMCs provided the cDNA or gDNA that served as material.

The Seattle site enrolled patients during active infection and followed them longitudinally. The CDR3 is made up of 15 amino acids. With 5 bases clipped from V and 10 bases from J, the junction kept 11 bases outside the gene matches. Germline V gives CDR1 SGHAT, CDR2 FQNNGV. The receptor comes from a human donor with COVID-19, enrolled during active disease. The donor label of this sample is uncertain. The sample consisted of peripheral blood. The chain joins TRBV11-2 to TRBJ2-1; the match to TRBD2 covers 10 bases. The CDR3 DNA reads as TGTGCCAGCAGCACACGACCTAGCGGGAGTGGCGAGCAGTTCTTC. Amino acid sequence: CASSTRPSGSGEQFF. Complete variable domain (other parts from reference TRBV11-2 and TRBJ2-1): EAGVAQSPRYKIIEKRQSVAFWCNPISGHATLYWYQQILGQGPKLLIQFQNNGVVDDSQLPKDRFSAERLKGVDSTLKIQPAKLEDSAVYLCASSTRPSGSGEQFFGPGTRLTVL.